Following are 15 T cell receptor beta chains from one sample sequenced in a study of blood T cell repertoires in COVID-19 (dated by TCRdb to 2019 to 2021). Libraries were built with the immunoSEQ multiplex PCR assay. Imported from immuneACCESS, the table was reduced by TCRdb to in-frame sequences with V and J called. These copies leave out some clones; in studies compared against another copy, an unresolved V gene accounts for under half, and the cause of the remainder is not known. Counted in this sample were 150,000 or so clones; approximately 92% of them appeared once. The top ten hold about 5% of the sample. The sequencing sample was made of peripheral blood. These TCRs come from a woman in her forties or fifties with acute or convalescent COVID-19.

The rearrangement joins TRBV27 to TRBJ2-6; maybe TRBD1 (5 bases). Germline CDR1 and CDR2: MNHEY and SMNVEV (reference sequence). This CDR3 has 18 residues. Between the trimmed V and J ends, which lost 4 bases and 0 bases, there was a span of 16 bases. The CDR3 DNA is TGTGCCAGCAGTTCCCCAAGGGGCGCCTTCTCTGGGGCCAACGTCCTGACTTTC. It encodes CASSSPRGAFSGANVLTF.

The gene calls are TRBV19 and TRBJ1-6, with 12 bases aligning to TRBD1. V shed 4 bases, J shed 12 bases, and the junction held 4 bases outside the gene matches. This CDR3 has 14 amino acids. Germline CDR1 reads LNHDA; CDR2 reads SQIVND (reference sequence). The CDR3 region is CASSTGTGGGPLHF. CDR3 sequence (DNA): TGTGCCAGTAGTACCGGGACAGGGGGCGGACCCCTCCACTTT.

This clone has just one count. The chain uses TRBV30 and TRBJ2-7; 8 bases are a match to TRBD2. This CDR3 has 15 residues. Germline V gene sequence: CDR1 GTSNPN, CDR2 SVGIG (reference sequence). With 1 base clipped from V and 3 bases from J, the junction kept 8 bases outside the gene matches. CDR3: CAWSATLSGDYEQYF. In nucleotides, the CDR3 is TGTGCCTGGAGTGCGACTCTTAGCGGGGACTACGAGCAGTACTTC.

This chain links TRBV29-1 with TRBJ1-2; unclear D gene. Germline CDR1 reads SQVTM; CDR2 reads ANQGSEA. The CDR3 consists of 17 residues. V lost 0 bases to trimming and J lost 2 bases, with 19 bases between them. CDR3 DNA sequence: TGCAGCGTTGAAGATTATGATCGAGCGGGTATGAACTATGGCTACACCTTC. It specifies CSVEDYDRAGMNYGYTF.

The chain carries TRBV11-2 and TRBJ1-4, with D possibly being TRBD1 (5 bases). The CDR3 has 15 amino acids. V lost 2 bases, J lost 8 bases, and 15 bases lay in between. The germline gives CDR1 SGHAT, CDR2 FQNNGV. CDR3 residues: CASSLLKGRDEKLFF. For the CDR3, the DNA is TGTGCCAGCAGCTTATTGAAGGGGCGCGACGAAAAACTGTTTTTT.

The rearrangement links TRBV27 to TRBJ1-3; the D gene is possibly TRBD1 (6 bases). The germline gives CDR1 MNHEY, CDR2 SMNVEV (reference sequence). Trimming left V 8 bases short and J 1 base short, with 15 bases between. CDR3 size: 15 residues. Here the CDR3 reads CASSSTGYSGNTIYF. The CDR3 coding sequence is TGTGCCAGCTCCTCGACAGGCTATTCTGGAAACACCATATATTTT.

This sequence joins TRBV5-1 and TRBJ2-5, with TRBD1 matching 7 bases. Germline V lookup: CDR1 SGHRS, CDR2 YFSETQ. The CDR3 sequence is 15 residues long. The trim removed 4 bases at V and 3 bases at J, leaving 9 bases unmatched. The CDR3 DNA is TGCGCCAGCAGCGGTGGCCCGGGGACAGAAGAGACCCAGTACTTC. Translating it yields CASSGGPGTEETQYF. The entire variable domain, with the rest obtained from reference TRBV5-1 and TRBJ2-5, is as follows: KAGVTQTPRYLIKTRGQQVTLSCSPISGHRSVSWYQQTPGQGLQFLFEYFSETQRNKGNFPGRFSGRQFSNSRSEMNVSTLELGDSALYLCASSGGPGTEETQYFGPGTRLLVL.

The chain has TRBV12-2 and TRBJ1-2. TRBV12-2 is given as a pseudogene. The CDR3 sequence is 15 residues long. CDR3 nucleotide sequence: TGTGCAAGTCGCTTAGGACCCTGCACCGGGTATGGCTACACCTTC. It codes for CASRLGPCTGYGYTF.

The chain combines TRBV28 with TRBJ1-2, with 7 bases lining up with TRBD1. Per germline, CDR1 MDHEN and CDR2 SYDVKM. CDR3 length: 14 residues. With V trimmed by 6 bases and J by 6 bases, 10 bases remained unmatched. The CDR3 DNA sequence: TGTGCCAGCAGGAGACAGGGAAAGTATGATGGCTACACCTTC. It encodes CASRRQGKYDGYTF.

The gene calls are TRBV21-1 and TRBJ1-4; the table's D call TRBD1 went unverified against the DNA. TRBV21-1 is a listed pseudogene. This CDR3 has 16 amino acids. The CDR3 loop reads CASSKVTEQGDEKLFF. DNA for the CDR3: TGTGCCAGCAGCAAAGTGACAGAACAGGGGGATGAAAAACTGTTTTTT.

The V and J genes are TRBV11-2 and TRBJ2-5; 7 nucleotides agree with TRBD1. After removal of 3 bases from V and 5 bases from J, the junction contained 6 bases not matched to a gene. The germline CDR1 and CDR2 sequences are SGHAT and FQNNGV. The CDR3 covers 14 residues. CDR3 coding DNA: TGTGCCAGCAGCTTCAGGGGGATGGGCGAGACCCAGTACTTC. Amino acids: CASSFRGMGETQYF.

V gene TRBV6-2 or TRBV6-3 combines with J gene TRBJ1-1; D is ambiguous. Germline V gene lookup returns CDR1 MNHEY and CDR2 SVGEGT. The CDR3 runs to 13 residues. Trimming took 2 bases from V and 1 from J, leaving 5 bases between them. The CDR3 loop reads CASSYGGNTEAFF. CDR3 DNA sequence: TGTGCCAGCAGTTACGGAGGGAACACTGAAGCTTTCTTT.

This chain joins TRBV18 and TRBJ1-5; possible D gene TRBD1, 5 bases. CDR1 is KGHSH, CDR2 LQKENI, per germline. Trimming removed 1 base from V and 6 bases from J, with 10 bases in between. CDR3 length: 14 amino acids. As DNA, the CDR3 is TGTGCCAGCTCACCACAGGGGCCGGGTCAGCCCCAGCATTTT. It encodes CASSPQGPGQPQHF.

The chain joins TRBV10-3 to TRBJ2-4, with TRBD2 matching over 9 bases. The junction had 10 bases not matched to a gene; V was cut back by 1 base and J by 0 bases. The CDR3 is 19 amino acids. Germline assignment: CDR1 ENHRY and CDR2 SYGVKD. The CDR3 protein is CAISEYLILLAGAKNIQYF. The CDR3 DNA reads as TGTGCCATCAGTGAGTATCTCATTCTACTAGCGGGAGCCAAAAACATTCAGTACTTC.

The chain is built from TRBV7-2 and TRBJ2-2; D may be TRBD2 (6 bases). The CDR3 sequence is 16 residues long. The germline V gene has CDR1 SGHTA and CDR2 FQGNSA. Trimming cost V 3 bases and J 4 bases, with 15 bases left between them. As DNA, the CDR3 is TGTGCCAGCAGCTTTCGCCCCGGGGGAGGCACCGGGGAGCTGTTTTTT. Amino acids: CASSFRPGGGTGELFF.